The 5 T cell receptor beta chains listed next were all sequenced from one sample in a study of shared clonotypes between healthy human individuals. Profiled with immunoSEQ multiplex PCR; TCRdb holds only in-frame clones, not every one. In the table there are hundreds of thousands of clones, 76% of which are singletons. Sequenced sample: PBMCs. Source of these receptors: a woman between 35 and 50 years old in good health. Some clones in this sample may be carry-over from other donors' samples.

The J gene is TRBJ2-7, the V gene TRBV15; 11 nucleotides match TRBD2. Germline V lookup: CDR1 LNHNV, CDR2 YYDKDF (reference sequence). This CDR3 has 16 amino acids. With 4 bases clipped from V and 5 bases from J, the junction kept 10 bases outside the gene matches. In DNA form, the CDR3 reads TGTGCCACCAGCAACAACCTAGCGGGAGGTTTCCACGAGCAGTACTTC. Translation: CATSNNLAGGFHEQYF.

The chain uses TRBV18 and TRBJ2-1, with D possibly TRBD2 on 6 matching bases. Trimming stripped 2 bases from V and 8 bases from J, with 7 bases between. Germline CDR1 KGHSH, CDR2 LQKENI. The CDR3 spans 12 residues. CDR3 nucleotide sequence: TGTGCCAGCTCACCATGGGGGGATGAGCAGTTCTTC. Translated: CASSPWGDEQFF. The whole variable domain, remainder taken from reference TRBV18 and TRBJ2-1, is NAGVMQNPRHLVRRRGQEARLRCSPMKGHSHVYWYRQLPEEGLKFMVYLQKENIIDESGMPKERFSAEFPKEGPSILRIQQVVRGDSAAYFCASSPWGDEQFFGPGTRLTVL.

The chain is built from TRBV7-2 and TRBJ2-7; TRBD2 matches 8 bases. The V segment lost 5 bases and the J segment 4 bases; nucleotides outside the gene matches: 13. The germline gives CDR1 SGHTA, CDR2 FQGNSA. The CDR3 is 16 residues long. The CDR3 DNA reads as TGTGCCAGCAGCCTCGCCCTAGGCGGGAGGTTGTACGAGCAGTACTTC. Translating it yields CASSLALGGRLYEQYF.

About this clone itself: In the same sample, other DNA sequences code for this CDR3. The rearrangement links TRBV9 to TRBJ1-1; a possible D gene is TRBD1 (5 bases). There are 13 residues in the CDR3. Germline loops: CDR1 SGDLS, CDR2 YYNGEE. V was pared by 3 bases and J by 1 base, with 7 bases between. In DNA, the CDR3 is TGTGCCAGCAGCGCAGGGCCGAACACTGAAGCTTTCTTT. It codes for CASSAGPNTEAFF.

The chain is built from TRBV27 and TRBJ2-5; TRBD2 aligns across 12 bases. Germline trimming cut 0 bases from V and 5 bases from J; bases unmatched to any gene: 4. The germline V gene encodes CDR1 MNHEY and CDR2 SMNVEV (reference sequence). This CDR3 comprises 16 residues. CDR3 sequence: CASSLSLAGGPETQYF. Here the CDR3 DNA reads TGTGCCAGCAGTTTATCCCTAGCGGGAGGGCCGGAGACCCAGTACTTC.